This T cell receptor beta chain emerged from a study of control samples from healthy donors and cancer patients. The protocol was immunoSEQ multiplex PCR, while the TCRdb copy is restricted to in-frame clones and leaves out a portion. Among over 200,000 clones, more than 65% were seen once, and the ten largest hold roughly 13%. This clone appeared once. Per germline, CDR1 LNHDA and CDR2 SQIVND (reference sequence). This CDR3 has 14 residues. Trimming cost V 4 bases and J 0 bases, with 8 bases left between them. The genes are TRBV19 and TRBJ2-3; D gene ambiguous. Sequencing was carried out using PBMCs. This receptor was taken from a woman aged 60-75 years with lung cancer. The CDR3 DNA follows: TGTGCCAGTAGTAGCCGTCGTAGCACAGATACGCAGTATTTT. This gives the protein CASSSRRSTDTQYF.